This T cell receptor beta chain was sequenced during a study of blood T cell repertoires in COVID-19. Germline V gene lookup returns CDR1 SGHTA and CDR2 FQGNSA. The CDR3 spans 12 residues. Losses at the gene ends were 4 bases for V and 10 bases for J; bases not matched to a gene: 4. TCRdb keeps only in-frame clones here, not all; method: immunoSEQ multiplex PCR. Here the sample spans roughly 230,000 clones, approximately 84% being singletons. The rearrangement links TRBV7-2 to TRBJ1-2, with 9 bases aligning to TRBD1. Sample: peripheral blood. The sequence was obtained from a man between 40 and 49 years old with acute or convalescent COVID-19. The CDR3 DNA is TGTGCCAGCAGCTCGGGACAGGGTCACTACACCTTC. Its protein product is CASSSGQGHYTF.